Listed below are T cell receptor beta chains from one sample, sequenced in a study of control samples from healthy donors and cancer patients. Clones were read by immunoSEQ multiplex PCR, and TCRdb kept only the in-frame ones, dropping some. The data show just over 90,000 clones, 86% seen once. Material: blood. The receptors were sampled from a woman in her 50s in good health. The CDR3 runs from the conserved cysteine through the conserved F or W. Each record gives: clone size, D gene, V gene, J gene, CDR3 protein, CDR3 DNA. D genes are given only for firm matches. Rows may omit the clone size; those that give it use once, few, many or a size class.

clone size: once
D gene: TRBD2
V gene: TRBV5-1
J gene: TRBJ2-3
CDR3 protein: CASSFTSGSVLSTDTQYF
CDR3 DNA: TGCGCCAGCAGCTTTACTAGCGGGAGCGTCCTTAGCACAGATACGCAGTATTTT

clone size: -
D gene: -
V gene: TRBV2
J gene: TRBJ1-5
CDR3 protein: CASTSRDSNQPQHF
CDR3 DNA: TGTGCCAGCACTAGCAGGGACAGCAATCAGCCCCAGCATTTT

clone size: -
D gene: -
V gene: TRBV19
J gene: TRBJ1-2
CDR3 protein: CACRGLDGYTF
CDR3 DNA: TGTGCCTGTCGGGGGCTGGATGGCTACACCTTC

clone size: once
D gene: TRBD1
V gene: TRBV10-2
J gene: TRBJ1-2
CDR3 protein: CASSEQGDYGYTF
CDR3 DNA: TGCGCCAGCAGTGAACAGGGGGACTATGGCTACACCTTC

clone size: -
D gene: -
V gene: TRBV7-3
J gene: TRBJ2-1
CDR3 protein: CASSLWRSVAGSSYNEQFF
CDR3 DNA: TGTGCCAGCAGCTTATGGAGGTCCGTGGCGGGAAGCTCCTACAATGAGCAGTTCTTC

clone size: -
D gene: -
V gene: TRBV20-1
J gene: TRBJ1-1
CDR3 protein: CSARGNTEAFF
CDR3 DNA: TGCAGTGCCAGAGGGAACACTGAAGCTTTCTTT

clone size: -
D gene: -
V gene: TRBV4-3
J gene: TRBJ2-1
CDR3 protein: CASSQEVIIPEQFF
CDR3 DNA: TGCGCCAGCAGCCAAGAGGTGATAATCCCAGAGCAGTTCTTC

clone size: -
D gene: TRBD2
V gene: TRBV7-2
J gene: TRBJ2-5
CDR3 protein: CASSWRLAGSQETQYF
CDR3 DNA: TGTGCCAGCAGCTGGAGACTAGCGGGGAGCCAAGAGACCCAGTACTTC

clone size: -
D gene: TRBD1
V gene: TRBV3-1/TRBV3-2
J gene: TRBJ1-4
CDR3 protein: CASSQGRQGWGEKLFF
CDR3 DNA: TGTGCCAGCAGCCAAGGGCGACAGGGGTGGGGTGAAAAACTGTTTTTT

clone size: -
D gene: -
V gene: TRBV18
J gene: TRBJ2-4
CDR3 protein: CASSPRTQLGENIQYF
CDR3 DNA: TGTGCCAGCTCCCCACGTACCCAACTGGGTGAGAACATTCAGTACTTC

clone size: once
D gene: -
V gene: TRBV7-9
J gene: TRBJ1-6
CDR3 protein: CASSSSLGADYNSPLHF
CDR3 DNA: TGTGCCAGCAGCAGCTCCCTCGGGGCCGATTATAATTCACCCCTCCACTTT

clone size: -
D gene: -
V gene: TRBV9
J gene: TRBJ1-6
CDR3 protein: CASSVGLLSYNSPLHF
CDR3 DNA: TGTGCCAGCAGCGTGGGACTGCTCTCTTATAATTCACCCCTCCACTTT

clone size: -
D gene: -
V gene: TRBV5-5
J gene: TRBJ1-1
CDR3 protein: CASSTGQLTTEAFF
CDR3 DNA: TGTGCCAGCAGTACAGGCCAGCTCACCACTGAAGCTTTCTTT

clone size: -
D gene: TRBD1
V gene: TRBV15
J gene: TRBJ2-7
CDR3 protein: CATTRDRYSSYEQYF
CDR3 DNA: TGTGCCACCACTCGGGACAGGTATAGCTCCTACGAGCAGTACTTC

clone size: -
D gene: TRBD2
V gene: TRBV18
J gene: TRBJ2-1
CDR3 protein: CASSPAGAYNEQFF
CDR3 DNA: TGTGCCAGCTCACCCGCGGGGGCCTACAATGAGCAGTTCTTC

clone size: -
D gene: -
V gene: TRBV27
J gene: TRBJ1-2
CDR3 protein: CASRGPSGNYGYTF
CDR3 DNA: TGTGCCAGCAGAGGACCCTCCGGAAACTATGGCTACACCTTC

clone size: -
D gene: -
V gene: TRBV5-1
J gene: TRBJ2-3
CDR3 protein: CASRARPPSTDTQYF
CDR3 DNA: TGCGCCAGCAGAGCGCGACCCCCTAGCACAGATACGCAGTATTTT

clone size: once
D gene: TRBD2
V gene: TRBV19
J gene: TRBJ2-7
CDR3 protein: CASSLAGGYEQYF
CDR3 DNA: TGTGCCAGTAGTTTGGCGGGAGGTTACGAGCAGTACTTC

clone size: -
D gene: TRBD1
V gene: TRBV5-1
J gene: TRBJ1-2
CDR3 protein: CASSLAAGGRGNTF
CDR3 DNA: TGCGCCAGCAGCTTGGCGGCAGGGGGTAGGGGAAACACCTTC

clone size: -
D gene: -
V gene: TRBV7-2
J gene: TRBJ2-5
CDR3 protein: CASSRIPGGETQYF
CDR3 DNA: TGTGCCAGCAGCCGTATCCCAGGAGGGGAGACCCAGTACTTC

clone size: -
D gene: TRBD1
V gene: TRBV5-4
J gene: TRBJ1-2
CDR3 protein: CASSLGQTRQDGYTF
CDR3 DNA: TGTGCCAGCAGCCTGGGACAGACACGGCAAGATGGCTACACCTTC

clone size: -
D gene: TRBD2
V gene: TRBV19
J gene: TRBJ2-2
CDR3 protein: CASTASGRAGRTGELFF
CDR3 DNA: TGTGCCAGTACTGCTAGCGGGAGGGCCGGTAGGACCGGGGAGCTGTTTTTT

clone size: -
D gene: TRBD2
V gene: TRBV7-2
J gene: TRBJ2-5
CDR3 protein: CASSLRLAGETQYF
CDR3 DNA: TGTGCCAGCAGCCTTCGACTAGCGGGGGAGACCCAGTACTTC

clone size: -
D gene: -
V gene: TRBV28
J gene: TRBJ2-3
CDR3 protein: CASSPTDTDTQYF
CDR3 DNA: TGTGCCAGCAGTCCCACGGACACGGATACGCAGTATTTT

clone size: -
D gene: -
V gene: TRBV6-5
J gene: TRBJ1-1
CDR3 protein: CASMRKGESTEAFF
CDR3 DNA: TGTGCCAGCATGAGGAAGGGGGAGAGCACTGAAGCTTTCTTT

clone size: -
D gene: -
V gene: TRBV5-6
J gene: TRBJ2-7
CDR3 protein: CASSGAGNSYEQYF
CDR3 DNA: TGTGCCAGCAGCGGAGCCGGGAACTCCTACGAGCAGTACTTC

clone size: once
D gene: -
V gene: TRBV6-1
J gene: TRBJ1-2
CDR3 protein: CASSEAGNNNYGYTF
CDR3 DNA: TGTGCCAGCAGTGAAGCAGGGAATAATAACTATGGCTACACCTTC

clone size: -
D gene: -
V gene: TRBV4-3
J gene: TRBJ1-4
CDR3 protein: CASSQEGRQPNEKLFF
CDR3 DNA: TGCGCCAGCAGCCAAGAGGGGCGGCAGCCGAATGAAAAACTGTTTTTT

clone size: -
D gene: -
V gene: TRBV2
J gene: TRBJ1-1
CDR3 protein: CASSEWAVAFF
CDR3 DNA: TGTGCCAGCAGTGAATGGGCGGTAGCTTTCTTT

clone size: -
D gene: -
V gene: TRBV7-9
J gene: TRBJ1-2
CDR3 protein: CASSPPDVSGGGYTF
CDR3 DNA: TGTGCCAGCAGCCCCCCCGATGTCAGCGGGGGAGGCTACACCTTC